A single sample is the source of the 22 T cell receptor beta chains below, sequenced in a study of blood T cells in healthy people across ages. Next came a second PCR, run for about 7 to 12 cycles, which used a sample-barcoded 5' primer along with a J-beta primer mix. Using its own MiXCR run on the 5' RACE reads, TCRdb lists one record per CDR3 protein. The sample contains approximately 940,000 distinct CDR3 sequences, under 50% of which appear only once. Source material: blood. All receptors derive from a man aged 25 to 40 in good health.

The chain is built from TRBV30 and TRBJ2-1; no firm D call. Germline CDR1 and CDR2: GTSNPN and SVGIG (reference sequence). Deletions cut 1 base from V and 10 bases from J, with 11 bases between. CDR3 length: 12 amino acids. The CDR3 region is CAWSAWVDEQFF. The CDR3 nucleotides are TGTGCCTGGAGTGCTTGGGTGGACGAGCAGTTCTTC.

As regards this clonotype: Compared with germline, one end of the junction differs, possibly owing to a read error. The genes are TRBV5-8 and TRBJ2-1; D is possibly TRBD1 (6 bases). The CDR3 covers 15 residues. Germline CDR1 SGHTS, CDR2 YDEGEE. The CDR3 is CASSNRVRGYDEQFF. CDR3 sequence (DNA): TGTGCCAGCAGCAACAGGGTGAGAGGCTACGATGAGCAGTTCTTC.

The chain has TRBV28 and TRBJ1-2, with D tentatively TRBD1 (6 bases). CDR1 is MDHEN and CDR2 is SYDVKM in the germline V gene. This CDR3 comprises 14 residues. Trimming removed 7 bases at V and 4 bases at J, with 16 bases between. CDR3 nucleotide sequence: TGTGCCAGCACCCTGGGGGCAGCCACCTATGGCTACACCTTC. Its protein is CASTLGAATYGYTF.

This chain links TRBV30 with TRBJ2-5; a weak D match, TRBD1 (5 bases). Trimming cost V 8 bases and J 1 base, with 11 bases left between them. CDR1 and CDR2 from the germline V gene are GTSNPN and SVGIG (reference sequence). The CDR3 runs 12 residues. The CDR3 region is CAGAVIQETQYF. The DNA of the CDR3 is TGTGCCGGGGCGGTAATCCAAGAGACCCAGTACTTC.

The CDR3 nucleotides are TGCGCCAGCAGCCAAGATTCCTCGAGCGGGGGGGCCCGAGAGACCCAGTACTTC. Protein product: CASSQDSSSGGARETQYF. The rearrangement joins TRBV4-1 to TRBJ2-5; 10 positions match TRBD2. The CDR3 is made up of 18 amino acids. With V trimmed by 0 bases and J by 4 bases, 11 bases remained unmatched. Germline CDR1 reads MGHRA; CDR2 reads YSYEKL.

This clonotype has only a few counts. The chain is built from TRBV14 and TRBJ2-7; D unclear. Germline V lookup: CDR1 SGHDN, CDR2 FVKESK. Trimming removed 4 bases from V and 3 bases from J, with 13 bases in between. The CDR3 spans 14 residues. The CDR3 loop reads CASSPQAGYYEQYF. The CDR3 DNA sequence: TGTGCCAGCAGCCCCCAGGCAGGTTACTACGAGCAGTACTTC.

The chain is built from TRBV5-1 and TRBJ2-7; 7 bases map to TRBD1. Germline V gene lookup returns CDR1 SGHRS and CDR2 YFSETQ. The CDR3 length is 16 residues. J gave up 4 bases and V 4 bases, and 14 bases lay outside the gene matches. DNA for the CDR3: TGCGCCAGCAGCATAGGACAGGCCAGTCGTAGTTACGAGCAGTACTTC. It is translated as CASSIGQASRSYEQYF.

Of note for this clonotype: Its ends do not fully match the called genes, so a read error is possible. The CDR3 protein is CAGSLDFRRAGAIAKNIQYF. The CDR3 coding sequence is TGTGCCGGCAGCTTAGATTTCCGGCGGGCAGGCGCCATAGCCAAAAACATTCAGTACTTC. The chain is built from TRBV7-4 and TRBJ2-4; tentatively, D is TRBD2 (5 bases). The CDR3 has 20 amino acids. Germline V CDR1 and CDR2: SGHVT, SQSDAQ.

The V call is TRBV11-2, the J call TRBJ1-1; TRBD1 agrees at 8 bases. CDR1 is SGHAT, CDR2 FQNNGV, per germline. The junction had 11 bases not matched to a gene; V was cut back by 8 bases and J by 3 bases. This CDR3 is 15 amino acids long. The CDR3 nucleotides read TGTGCCAGCGGATTAAACAGGGGGGGGGACACTGAAGCTTTCTTT. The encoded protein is CASGLNRGGDTEAFF.

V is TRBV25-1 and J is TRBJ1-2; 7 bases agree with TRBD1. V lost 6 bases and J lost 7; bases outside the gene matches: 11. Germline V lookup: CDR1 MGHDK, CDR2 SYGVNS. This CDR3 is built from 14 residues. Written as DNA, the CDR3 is TGTGCCAGCAGCTCTAAAGGGGGCGCTGGTGGCTACACCTTC. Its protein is CASSSKGGAGGYTF.

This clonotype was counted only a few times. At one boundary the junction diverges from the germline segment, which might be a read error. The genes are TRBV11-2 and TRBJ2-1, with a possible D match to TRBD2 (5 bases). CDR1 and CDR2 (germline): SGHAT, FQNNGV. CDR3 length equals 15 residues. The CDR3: CASSSAPTRWNGQFF. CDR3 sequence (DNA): TGTGCCAGCAGCTCGGCTCCCACTAGGTGGAATGGGCAGTTCTTC.

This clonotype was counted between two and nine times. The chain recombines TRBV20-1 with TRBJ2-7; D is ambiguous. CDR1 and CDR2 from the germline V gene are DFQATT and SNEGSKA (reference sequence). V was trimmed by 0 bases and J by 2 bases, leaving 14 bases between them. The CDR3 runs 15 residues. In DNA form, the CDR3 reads TGCAGTGCTAGAGATTTCCGAGACACTGCCTACGAGCAGTACTTC. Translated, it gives CSARDFRDTAYEQYF.

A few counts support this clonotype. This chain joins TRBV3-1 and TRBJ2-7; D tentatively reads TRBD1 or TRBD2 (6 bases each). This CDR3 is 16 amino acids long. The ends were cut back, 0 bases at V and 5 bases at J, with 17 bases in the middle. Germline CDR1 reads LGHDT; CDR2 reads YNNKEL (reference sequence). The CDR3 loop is CASSQELRGAQNEQYF. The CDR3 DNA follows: TGTGCCAGCAGCCAAGAATTAAGGGGGGCGCAAAACGAGCAGTACTTC.

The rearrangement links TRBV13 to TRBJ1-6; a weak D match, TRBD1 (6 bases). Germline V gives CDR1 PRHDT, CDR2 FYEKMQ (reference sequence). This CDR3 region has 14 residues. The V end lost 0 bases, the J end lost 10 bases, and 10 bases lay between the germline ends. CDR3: CASSLGQGQSPLHF. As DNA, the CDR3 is TGTGCCAGCAGCTTAGGCCAGGGGCAATCACCCCTCCACTTT.

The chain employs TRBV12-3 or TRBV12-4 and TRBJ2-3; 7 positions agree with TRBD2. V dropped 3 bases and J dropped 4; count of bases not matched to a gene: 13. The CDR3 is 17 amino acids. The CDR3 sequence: CASSLWLAVGRSDTQYF. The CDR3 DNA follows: TGTGCCAGCAGTTTGTGGCTAGCGGTGGGGCGATCAGATACGCAGTATTTT.

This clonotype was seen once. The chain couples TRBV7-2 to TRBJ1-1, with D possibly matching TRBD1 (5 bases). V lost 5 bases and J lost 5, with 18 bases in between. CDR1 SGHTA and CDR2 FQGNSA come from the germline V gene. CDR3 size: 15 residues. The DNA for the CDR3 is TGTGCCAGCAGCCTAAAGGGTGTGGGGGGAACTGAAGCTTTCTTT. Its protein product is CASSLKGVGGTEAFF.

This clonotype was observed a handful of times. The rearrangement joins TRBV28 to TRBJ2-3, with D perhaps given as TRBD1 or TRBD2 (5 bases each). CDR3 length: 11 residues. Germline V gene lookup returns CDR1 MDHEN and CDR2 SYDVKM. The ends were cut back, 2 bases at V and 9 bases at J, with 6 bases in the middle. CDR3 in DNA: TGTGCCAGCAGTTTACGGGGCACGCAGTATTTT. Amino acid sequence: CASSLRGTQYF.

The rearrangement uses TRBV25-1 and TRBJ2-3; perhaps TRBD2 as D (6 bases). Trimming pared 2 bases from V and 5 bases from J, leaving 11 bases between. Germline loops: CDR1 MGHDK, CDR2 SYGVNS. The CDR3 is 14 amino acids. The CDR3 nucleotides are TGTGCCAGCAGTGAAAAACTAGCTAGAGATACGCAGTATTTT. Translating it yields CASSEKLARDTQYF.

The CDR3 DNA reads TGCGCCAGCAGCTTGGACCGATTAGCCAAAAACATTCAGTACTTC. Translation: CASSLDRLAKNIQYF. This rearrangement joins TRBV5-1 to TRBJ2-4; D is undetermined. Trimming took off 0 bases at V and 0 bases at J, with 7 bases between the two ends. CDR1 is SGHRS and CDR2 is YFSETQ in the germline V gene. This CDR3 spans 15 amino acids.

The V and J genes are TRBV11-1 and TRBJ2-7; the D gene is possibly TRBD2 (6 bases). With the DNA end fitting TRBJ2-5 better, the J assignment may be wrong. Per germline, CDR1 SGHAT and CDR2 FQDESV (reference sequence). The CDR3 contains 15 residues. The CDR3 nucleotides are TGTGCCAGCAGCTTAGCAAGGACTACCTTTGGGACCCAGTACTTC. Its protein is CASSLARTTFGTQYF.

CDR3 amino acids: CSASGAAGPTDTQYF. DNA for the CDR3: TGCAGTGCTAGTGGAGCAGCGGGCCCGACAGATACGCAGTATTTT. This sequence joins TRBV20-1 and TRBJ2-3; D might be TRBD2 (6 bases). The CDR3 has 15 residues. The germline V gene has CDR1 DFQATT and CDR2 SNEGSKA (reference sequence). Trimming pared 3 bases from V and 3 bases from J, leaving 16 bases between.

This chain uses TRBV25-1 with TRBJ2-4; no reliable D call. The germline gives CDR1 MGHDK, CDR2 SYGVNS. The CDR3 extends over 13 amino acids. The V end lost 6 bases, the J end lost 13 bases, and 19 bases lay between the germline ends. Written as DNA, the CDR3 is TGTGCCAGCAGGGACGGTCCCTACAATGAGCAGTACTTC. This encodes CASRDGPYNEQYF.